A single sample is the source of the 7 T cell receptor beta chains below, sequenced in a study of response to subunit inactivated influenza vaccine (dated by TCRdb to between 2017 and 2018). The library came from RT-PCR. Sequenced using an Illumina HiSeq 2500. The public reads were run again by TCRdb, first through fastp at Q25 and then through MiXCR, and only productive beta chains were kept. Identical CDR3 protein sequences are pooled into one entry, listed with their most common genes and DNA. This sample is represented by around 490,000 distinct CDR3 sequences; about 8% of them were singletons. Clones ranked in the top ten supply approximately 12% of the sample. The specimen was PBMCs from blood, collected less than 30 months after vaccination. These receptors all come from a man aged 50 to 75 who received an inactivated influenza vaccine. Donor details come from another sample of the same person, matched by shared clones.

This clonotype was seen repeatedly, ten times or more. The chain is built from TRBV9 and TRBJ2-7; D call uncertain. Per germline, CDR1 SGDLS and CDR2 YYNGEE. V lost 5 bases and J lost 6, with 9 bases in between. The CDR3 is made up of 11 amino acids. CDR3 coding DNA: TGTGCCAGCAGTAGAGGCGGCGAGCAGTACTTC. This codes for CASSRGGEQYF.

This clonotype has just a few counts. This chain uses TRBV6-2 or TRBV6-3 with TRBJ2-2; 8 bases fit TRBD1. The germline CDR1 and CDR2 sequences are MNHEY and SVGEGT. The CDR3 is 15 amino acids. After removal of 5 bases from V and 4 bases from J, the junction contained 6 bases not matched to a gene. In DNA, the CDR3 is TGTGCCAGCAGTCACCAGGACAGGGCCACCGGGGAGCTGTTTTTT. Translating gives CASSHQDRATGELFF.

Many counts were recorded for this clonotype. CDR3: CSVPALSGTHTQLPGELFF. The CDR3 coding sequence is TGCAGCGTACCGGCCCTCTCCGGGACCCATACCCAACTCCCCGGGGAGCTGTTTTTT. V usage is TRBV29-1 and J usage is TRBJ2-2, with D perhaps assigned TRBD1 or TRBD2 (5 bases each). The germline CDR1 and CDR2 sequences are SQVTM and ANQGSEA. Trimming left V 6 bases short and J 6 bases short, with 32 bases between. This CDR3 has 19 amino acids.

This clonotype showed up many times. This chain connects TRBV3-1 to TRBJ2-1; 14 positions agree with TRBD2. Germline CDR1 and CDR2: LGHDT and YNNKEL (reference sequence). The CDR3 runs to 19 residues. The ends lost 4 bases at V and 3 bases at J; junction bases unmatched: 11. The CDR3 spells CASSPPPGTSGGRYNEQFF. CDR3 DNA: TGTGCCAGCAGCCCCCCCCCGGGGACTAGCGGGGGCCGCTACAATGAGCAGTTCTTC.

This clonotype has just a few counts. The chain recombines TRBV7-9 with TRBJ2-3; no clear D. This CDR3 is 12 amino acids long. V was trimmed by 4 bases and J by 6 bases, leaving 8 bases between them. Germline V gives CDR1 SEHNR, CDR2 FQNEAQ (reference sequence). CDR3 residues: CASSSQWDTQYF. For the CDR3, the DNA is TGTGCCAGCAGCTCACAGTGGGATACGCAGTATTTT.

The chain's CDR3 is CAISGGRTRTSGSGSYNEQFF. The CDR3 DNA sequence: TGTGCCATCAGTGGTGGAAGGACCCGGACTAGCGGGAGTGGCTCCTACAATGAGCAGTTCTTC. V usage is TRBV10-3 and J usage is TRBJ2-1, with TRBD2 identical over 13 bases. CDR3 length: 21 amino acids. V trimming: 4 bases; J trimming: 0 bases; junction bases outside the gene matches: 15. CDR1 ENHRY and CDR2 SYGVKD come from the germline V gene.

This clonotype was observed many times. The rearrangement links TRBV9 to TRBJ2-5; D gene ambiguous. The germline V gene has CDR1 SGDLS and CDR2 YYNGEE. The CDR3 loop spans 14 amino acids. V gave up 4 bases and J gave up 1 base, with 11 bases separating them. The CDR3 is CASSPNWGQETQYF. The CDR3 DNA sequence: TGTGCCAGCAGCCCGAATTGGGGCCAAGAGACCCAGTACTTC.